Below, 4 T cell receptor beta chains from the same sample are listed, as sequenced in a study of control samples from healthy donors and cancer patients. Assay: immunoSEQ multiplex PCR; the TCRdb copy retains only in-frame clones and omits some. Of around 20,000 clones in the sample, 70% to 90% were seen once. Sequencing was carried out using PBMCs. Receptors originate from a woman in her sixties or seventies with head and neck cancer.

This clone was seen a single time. This chain's CDR3 is CASSWMPGSTEAFF. CDR3 DNA: TGCGCCAGCAGCTGGATGCCGGGGTCCACTGAAGCTTTCTTT. This sequence joins TRBV5-1 and TRBJ1-1; the D is unclear. Between the trimmed V and J ends, which lost 3 bases and 4 bases, there was a span of 13 bases. This CDR3 has 14 amino acids. CDR1 is SGHRS, CDR2 YFSETQ, per germline.

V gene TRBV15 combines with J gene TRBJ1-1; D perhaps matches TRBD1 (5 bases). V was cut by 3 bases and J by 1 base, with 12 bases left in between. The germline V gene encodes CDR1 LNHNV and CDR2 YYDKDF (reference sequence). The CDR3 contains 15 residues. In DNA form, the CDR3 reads TGTGCCACCAGCAGGGGGGGGGTGGAGAACACTGAAGCTTTCTTT. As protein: CATSRGGVENTEAFF.

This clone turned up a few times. The CDR3 coding sequence is TGTGCCAGCACCGCAGGGGGGCTTGGAAACACCATATATTTT. Translation: CASTAGGLGNTIYF. The chain carries TRBV11-2 and TRBJ1-3; 7 bases line up with TRBD1. CDR1 SGHAT and CDR2 FQNNGV come from the germline V gene. The CDR3 extends over 14 amino acids. The ends lost 7 bases at V and 3 bases at J; junction bases unmatched: 6.

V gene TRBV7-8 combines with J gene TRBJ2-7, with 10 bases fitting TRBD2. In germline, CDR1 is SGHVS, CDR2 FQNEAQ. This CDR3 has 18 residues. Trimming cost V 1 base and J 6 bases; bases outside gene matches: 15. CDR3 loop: CASSLVGAGGPMGFEQYF. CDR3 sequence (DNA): TGTGCCAGCAGCTTAGTAGGAGCGGGAGGGCCAATGGGGTTCGAGCAGTACTTC.